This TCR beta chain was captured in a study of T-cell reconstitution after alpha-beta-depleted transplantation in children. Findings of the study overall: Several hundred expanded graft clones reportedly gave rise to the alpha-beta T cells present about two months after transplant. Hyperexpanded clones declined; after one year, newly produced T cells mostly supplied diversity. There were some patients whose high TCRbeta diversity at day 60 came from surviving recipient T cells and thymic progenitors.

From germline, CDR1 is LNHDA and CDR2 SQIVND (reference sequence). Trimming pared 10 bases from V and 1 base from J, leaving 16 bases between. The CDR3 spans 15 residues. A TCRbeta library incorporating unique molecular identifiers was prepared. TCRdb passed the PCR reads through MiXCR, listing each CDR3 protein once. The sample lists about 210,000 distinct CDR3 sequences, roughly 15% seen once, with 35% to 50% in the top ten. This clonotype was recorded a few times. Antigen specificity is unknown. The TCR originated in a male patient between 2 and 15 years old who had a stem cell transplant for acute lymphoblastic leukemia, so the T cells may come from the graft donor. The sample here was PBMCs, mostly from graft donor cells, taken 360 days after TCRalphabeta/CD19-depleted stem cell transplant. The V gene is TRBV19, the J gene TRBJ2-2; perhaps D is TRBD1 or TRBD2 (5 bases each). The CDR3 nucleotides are TGTGCCACCAAGCTTTGGGACGGGAACACCGGGGAGCTGTTTTTT. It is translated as CATKLWDGNTGELFF.